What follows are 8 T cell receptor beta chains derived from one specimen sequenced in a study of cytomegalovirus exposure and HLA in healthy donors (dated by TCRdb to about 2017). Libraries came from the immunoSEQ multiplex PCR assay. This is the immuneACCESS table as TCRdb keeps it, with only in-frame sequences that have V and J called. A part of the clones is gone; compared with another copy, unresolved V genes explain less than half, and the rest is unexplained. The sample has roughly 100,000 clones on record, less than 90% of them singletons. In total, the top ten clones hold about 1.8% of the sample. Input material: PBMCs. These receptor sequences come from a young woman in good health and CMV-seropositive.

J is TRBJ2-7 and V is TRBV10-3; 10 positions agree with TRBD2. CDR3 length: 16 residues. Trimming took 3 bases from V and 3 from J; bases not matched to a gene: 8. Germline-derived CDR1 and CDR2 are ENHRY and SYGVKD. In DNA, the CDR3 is TGTGCCATCAGTGACTTGCTAGCGGGGGCCCTCTACGAGCAGTACTTC. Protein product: CAISDLLAGALYEQYF.

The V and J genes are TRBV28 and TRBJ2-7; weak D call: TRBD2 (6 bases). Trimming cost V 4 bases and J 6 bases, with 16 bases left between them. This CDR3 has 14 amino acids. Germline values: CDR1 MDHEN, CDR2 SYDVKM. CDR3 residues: CASSSTVRAGEQYV. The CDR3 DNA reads TGTGCCAGCAGTTCGACAGTTCGAGCGGGCGAGCAGTACGTC.

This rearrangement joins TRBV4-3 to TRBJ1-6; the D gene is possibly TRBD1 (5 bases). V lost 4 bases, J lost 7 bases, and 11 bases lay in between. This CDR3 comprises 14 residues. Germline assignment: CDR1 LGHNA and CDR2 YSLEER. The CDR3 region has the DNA TGCGCCAGCAGCCTACAGGTCCAAAATTCACCCCTCCACTTT. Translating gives CASSLQVQNSPLHF.

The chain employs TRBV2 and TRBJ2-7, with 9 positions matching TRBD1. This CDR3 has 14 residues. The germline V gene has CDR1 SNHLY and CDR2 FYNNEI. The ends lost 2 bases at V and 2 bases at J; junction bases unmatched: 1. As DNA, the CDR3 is TGTGCCAGCAGTGAACGGGACAGGGCCTACGAGCAGTACTTC. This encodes CASSERDRAYEQYF.

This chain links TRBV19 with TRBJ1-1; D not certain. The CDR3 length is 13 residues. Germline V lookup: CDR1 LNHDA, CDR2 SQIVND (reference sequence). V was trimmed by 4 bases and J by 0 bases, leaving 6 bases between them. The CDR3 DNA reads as TGTGCCAGTAGTACCACGGTGAACACTGAAGCTTTCTTT. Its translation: CASSTTVNTEAFF.

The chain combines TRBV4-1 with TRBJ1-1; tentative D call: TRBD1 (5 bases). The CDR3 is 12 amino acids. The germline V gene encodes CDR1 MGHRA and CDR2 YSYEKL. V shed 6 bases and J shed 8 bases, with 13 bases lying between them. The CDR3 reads CASSHGGLEAFF. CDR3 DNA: TGCGCCAGCAGTCACGGGGGATTGGAAGCTTTCTTT.

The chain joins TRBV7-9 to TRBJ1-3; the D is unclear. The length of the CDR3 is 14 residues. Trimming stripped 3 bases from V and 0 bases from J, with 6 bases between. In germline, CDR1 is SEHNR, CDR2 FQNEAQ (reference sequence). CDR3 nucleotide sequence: TGTGCCAGCAGCTTGAGTAGCTCTGGAAACACCATATATTTT. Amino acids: CASSLSSSGNTIYF.

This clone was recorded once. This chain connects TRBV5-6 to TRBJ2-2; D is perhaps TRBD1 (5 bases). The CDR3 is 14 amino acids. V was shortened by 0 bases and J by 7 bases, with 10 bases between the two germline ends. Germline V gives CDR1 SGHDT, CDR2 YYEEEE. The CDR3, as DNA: TGTGCCAGCAGCTTGGGCCAGGGATTCGGGGAGCTGTTTTTT. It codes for CASSLGQGFGELFF.